This T cell receptor (beta chain) was profiled in a study of kidney transplant recipient with SARS-CoV-2 infection. V lost 2 bases and J lost 2, with 13 bases in between. This CDR3 comprises 15 residues. CDR1 and CDR2 from the germline V gene are SGHNT and YYREEE (reference sequence). This clonotype has at least ten counts. MiXCR was run by TCRdb on the reads, yielding one entry per CDR3 protein. The data show fewer than 250,000 distinct CDR3 sequences, under 35% seen once. The gene calls are TRBV5-4 and TRBJ1-1; a weak D match, TRBD1 (5 bases). The source was a blood sample, collected at baseline and on roughly day 110 from a kidney transplant recipient. This sequence was found in a male patient in his thirties who had COVID-19 and was a kidney transplant recipient. Some T cells may have come from the graft donor. This CDR3 reads CASSLRAGQNTEAFF. The CDR3 DNA sequence: TGTGCCAGCAGCTTAAGGGCCGGACAAAACACTGAAGCTTTCTTT.